This record covers a single TCR beta chain. The data were taken from a study of monozygotic twins with inflammatory bowel disease. The germline V gene encodes CDR1 MNHNY and CDR2 SVGAGI (reference sequence). There are 14 residues in the CDR3. TCRdb reprocessed the 5' RACE reads and keeps a single row for each CDR3 protein, giving no DNA. In total, the table holds approximately 160,000 distinct CDR3 sequences. Sequencing was performed on blood. This chain uses TRBV6-6 with TRBJ2-7; absent DNA, TCRdb's TRBD1 call cannot be checked. The receptor was isolated from a human donor with ulcerative colitis or Crohn's disease, or a healthy co-twin of an affected twin (not recorded which). CDR3 sequence reads: CASSPDRGNNEQYF.